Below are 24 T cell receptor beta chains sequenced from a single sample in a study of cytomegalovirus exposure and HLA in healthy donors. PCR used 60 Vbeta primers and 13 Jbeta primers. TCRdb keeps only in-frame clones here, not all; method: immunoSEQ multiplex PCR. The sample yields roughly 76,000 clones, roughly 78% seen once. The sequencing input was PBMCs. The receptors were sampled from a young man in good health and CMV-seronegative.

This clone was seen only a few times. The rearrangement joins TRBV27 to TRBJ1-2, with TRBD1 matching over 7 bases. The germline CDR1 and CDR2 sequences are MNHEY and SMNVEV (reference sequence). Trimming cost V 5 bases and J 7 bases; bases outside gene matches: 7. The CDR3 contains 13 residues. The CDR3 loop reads CASSPGGIGGYTF. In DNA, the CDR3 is TGTGCCAGCAGTCCAGGGGGAATTGGTGGCTACACCTTC.

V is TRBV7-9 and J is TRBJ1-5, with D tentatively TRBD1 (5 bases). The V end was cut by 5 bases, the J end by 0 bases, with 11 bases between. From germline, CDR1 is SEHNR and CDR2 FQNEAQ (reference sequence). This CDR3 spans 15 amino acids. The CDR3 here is CASSKDTLSNQPQHF. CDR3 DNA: TGTGCCAGCAGCAAGGACACACTTAGCAATCAGCCCCAGCATTTT.

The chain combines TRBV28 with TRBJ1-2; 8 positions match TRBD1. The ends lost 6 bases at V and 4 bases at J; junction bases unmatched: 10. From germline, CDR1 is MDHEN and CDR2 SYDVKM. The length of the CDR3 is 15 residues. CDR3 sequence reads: CASRESRGTGYGYTF. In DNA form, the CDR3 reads TGTGCCAGCAGGGAAAGCAGGGGGACAGGCTATGGCTACACCTTC.

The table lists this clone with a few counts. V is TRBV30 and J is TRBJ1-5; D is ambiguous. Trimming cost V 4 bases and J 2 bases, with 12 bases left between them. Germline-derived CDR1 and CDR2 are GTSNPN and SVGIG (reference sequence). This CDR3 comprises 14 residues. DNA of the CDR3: TGTGCCTGGACCAGTGGAGTTGGCAATCAGCCCCAGCATTTT. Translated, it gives CAWTSGVGNQPQHF.

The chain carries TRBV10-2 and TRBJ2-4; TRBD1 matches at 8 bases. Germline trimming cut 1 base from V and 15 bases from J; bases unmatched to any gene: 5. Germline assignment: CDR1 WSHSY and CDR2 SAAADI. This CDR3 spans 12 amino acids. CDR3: CASSEWGQVSYF. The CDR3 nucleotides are TGCGCCAGCAGTGAGTGGGGACAGGTTTCGTACTTC.

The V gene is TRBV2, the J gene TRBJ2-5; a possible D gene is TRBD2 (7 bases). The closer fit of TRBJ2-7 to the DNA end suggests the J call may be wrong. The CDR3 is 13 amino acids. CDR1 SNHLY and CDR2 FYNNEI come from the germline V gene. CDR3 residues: CASTDGGLYEQYF. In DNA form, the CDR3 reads TGTGCCAGCACCGACGGGGGGCTCTACGAGCAGTACTTC.

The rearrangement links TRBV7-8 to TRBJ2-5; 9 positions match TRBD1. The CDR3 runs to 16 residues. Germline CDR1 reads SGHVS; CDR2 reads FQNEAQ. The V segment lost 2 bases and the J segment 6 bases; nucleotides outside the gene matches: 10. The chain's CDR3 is CASSLPSRDRAKTQYF. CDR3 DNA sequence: TGTGCCAGCAGCTTACCTTCCCGGGACAGGGCCAAGACCCAGTACTTC.

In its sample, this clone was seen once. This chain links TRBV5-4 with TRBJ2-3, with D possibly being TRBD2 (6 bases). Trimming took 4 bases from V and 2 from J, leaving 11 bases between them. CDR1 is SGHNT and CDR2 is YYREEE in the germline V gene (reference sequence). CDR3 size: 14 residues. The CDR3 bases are TGTGCCAGCAGCGTCCGGACTAACACAGATACGCAGTATTTT. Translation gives CASSVRTNTDTQYF.

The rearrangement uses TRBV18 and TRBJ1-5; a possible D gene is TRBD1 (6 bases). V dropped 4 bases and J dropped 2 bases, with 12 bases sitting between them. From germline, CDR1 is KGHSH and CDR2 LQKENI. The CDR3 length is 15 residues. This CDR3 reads CASSLQQGGNQPQHF. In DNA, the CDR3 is TGTGCCAGCTCACTACAACAGGGAGGCAATCAGCCCCAGCATTTT. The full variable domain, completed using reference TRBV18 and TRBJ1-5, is NAGVMQNPRHLVRRRGQEARLRCSPMKGHSHVYWYRQLPEEGLKFMVYLQKENIIDESGMPKERFSAEFPKEGPSILRIQQVVRGDSAAYFCASSLQQGGNQPQHFGDGTRLSIL.

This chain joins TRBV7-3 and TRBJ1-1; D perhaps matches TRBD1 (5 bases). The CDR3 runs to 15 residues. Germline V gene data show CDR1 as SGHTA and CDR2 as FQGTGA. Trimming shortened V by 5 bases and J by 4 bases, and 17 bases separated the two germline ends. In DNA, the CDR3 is TGTGCCAGCAGCCCTGGGGGGTCGGGAACCACTGAAGCTTTCTTT. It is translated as CASSPGGSGTTEAFF.

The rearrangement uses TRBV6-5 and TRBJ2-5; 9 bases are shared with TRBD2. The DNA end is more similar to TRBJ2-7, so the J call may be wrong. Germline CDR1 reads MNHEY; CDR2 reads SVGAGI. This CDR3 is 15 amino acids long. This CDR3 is CASSYSSGSSHEQYF. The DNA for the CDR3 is TGTGCCAGCAGTTACTCTAGCGGGAGTAGTCACGAGCAGTACTTC.

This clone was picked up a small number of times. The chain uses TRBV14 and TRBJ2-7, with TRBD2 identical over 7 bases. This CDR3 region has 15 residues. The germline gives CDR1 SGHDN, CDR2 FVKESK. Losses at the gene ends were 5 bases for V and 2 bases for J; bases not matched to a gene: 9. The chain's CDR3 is CASSVGGTLAYEQYF. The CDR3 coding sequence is TGTGCCAGCAGCGTGGGGGGGACTCTCGCCTACGAGCAGTACTTC.

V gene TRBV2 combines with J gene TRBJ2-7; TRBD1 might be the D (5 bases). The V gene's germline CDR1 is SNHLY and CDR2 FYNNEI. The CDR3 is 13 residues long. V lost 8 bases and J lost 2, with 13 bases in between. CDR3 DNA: TGTGCCAGCGTTAAAAGGGGCGCCTACGAGCAGTACTTC. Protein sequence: CASVKRGAYEQYF.

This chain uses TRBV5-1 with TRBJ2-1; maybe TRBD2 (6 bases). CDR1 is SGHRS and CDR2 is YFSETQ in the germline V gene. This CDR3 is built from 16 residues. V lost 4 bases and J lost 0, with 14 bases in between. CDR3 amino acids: CASSNSAGFSYNEQFF. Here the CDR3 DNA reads TGCGCCAGCAGCAACTCAGCGGGCTTCTCCTACAATGAGCAGTTCTTC.

The CDR3 nucleotides read TGTGCCAGCAGCTCGGCCGGGACCTACAATGAGCAGTTCTTC. Translating it yields CASSSAGTYNEQFF. The V gene is TRBV7-9, the J gene TRBJ2-1; TRBD2 might be the D (5 bases). V was shortened by 4 bases and J by 2 bases, with 9 bases between the two germline ends. There are 14 residues in the CDR3. From germline, CDR1 is SEHNR and CDR2 FQNEAQ (reference sequence).

The CDR3: CASSFTGNGANVLTF. CDR3 in DNA: TGTGCCAGCAGCTTTACAGGGAACGGGGCCAACGTCCTGACTTTC. The V and J genes are TRBV7-2 and TRBJ2-6, with D perhaps matching TRBD1 (6 bases). Trimming left V 3 bases short and J 4 bases short, with 10 bases between. Germline V gene lookup returns CDR1 SGHTA and CDR2 FQGNSA. This CDR3 comprises 15 residues.

CDR3 in DNA: TGTGCCAGCTCACAAGGACTAGACACTGAAGCTTTCTTT. Encoded protein: CASSQGLDTEAFF. The V and J genes are TRBV18 and TRBJ1-1; D gene ambiguous. V dropped 4 bases and J dropped 3 bases, with 9 bases sitting between them. Germline V gene lookup returns CDR1 KGHSH and CDR2 LQKENI. This CDR3 has 13 residues.

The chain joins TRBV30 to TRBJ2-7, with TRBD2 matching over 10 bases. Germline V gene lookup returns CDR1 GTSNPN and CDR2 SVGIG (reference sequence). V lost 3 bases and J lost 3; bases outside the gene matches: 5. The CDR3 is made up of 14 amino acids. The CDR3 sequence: CAWRQRGGLYEQYF. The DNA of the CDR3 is TGTGCCTGGAGGCAGCGGGGGGGCCTCTACGAGCAGTACTTC.

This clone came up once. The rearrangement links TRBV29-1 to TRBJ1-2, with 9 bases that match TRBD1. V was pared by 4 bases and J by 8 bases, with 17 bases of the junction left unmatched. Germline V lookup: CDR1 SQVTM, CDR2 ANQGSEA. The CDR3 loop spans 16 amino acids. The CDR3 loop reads CSVGEGIGQGSDGYTF. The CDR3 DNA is TGCAGCGTTGGAGAGGGGATCGGACAGGGGTCGGACGGCTACACCTTC.

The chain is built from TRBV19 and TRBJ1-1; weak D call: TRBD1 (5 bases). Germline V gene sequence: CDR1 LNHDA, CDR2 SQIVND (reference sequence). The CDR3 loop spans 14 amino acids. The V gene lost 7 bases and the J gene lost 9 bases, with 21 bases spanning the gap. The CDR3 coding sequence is TGTGCCAGTAATGAGAACAGGCCCCCATTTCAAGCTTTCTTT. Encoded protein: CASNENRPPFQAFF.

The CDR3 nucleotides are TGTGCCAGCAGCGGCGACGGGAGCAATCAGCCCCAGCATTTT. This encodes CASSGDGSNQPQHF. The rearrangement joins TRBV2 to TRBJ1-5; D is undetermined. The germline V gene has CDR1 SNHLY and CDR2 FYNNEI. CDR3 length: 14 residues. The germline V and J ends were trimmed by 6 bases and 1 base, with 10 bases remaining between them.

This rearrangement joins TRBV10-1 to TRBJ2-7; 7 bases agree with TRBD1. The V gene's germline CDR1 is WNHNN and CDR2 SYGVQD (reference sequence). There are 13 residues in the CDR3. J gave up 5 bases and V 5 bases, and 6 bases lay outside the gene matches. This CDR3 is CASSSYRGNEQYF. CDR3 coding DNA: TGCGCCAGCAGTTCCTACAGGGGAAACGAGCAGTACTTC.

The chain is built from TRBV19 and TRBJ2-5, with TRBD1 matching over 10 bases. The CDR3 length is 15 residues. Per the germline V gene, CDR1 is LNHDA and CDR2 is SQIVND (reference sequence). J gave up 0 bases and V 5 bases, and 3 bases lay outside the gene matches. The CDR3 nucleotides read TGTGCCAGTAGTTTGGGACAGGGGAACCAAGAGACCCAGTACTTC. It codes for CASSLGQGNQETQYF.

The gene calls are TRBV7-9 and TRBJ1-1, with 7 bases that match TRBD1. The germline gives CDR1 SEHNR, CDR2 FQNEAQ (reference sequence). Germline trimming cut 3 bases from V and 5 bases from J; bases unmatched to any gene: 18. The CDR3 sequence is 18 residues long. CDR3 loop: CASSLETRQGARWTEAFF. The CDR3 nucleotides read TGTGCCAGCAGCTTGGAGACTAGACAGGGAGCGCGGTGGACTGAAGCTTTCTTT.